One T cell receptor (beta chain) is described in this entry. Germline-derived CDR1 and CDR2 are SGHTA and FQGNSA. J was trimmed by 2 bases and V by 1 base; bases with no gene match: 4. The length of the CDR3 is 15 residues. The data are from a study of cytomegalovirus exposure and HLA in healthy donors. The PCR had 60 Vbeta and 13 Jbeta primers. The method was immunoSEQ multiplex PCR; TCRdb's version includes in-frame clones alone and lacks a portion of them. The table lists under 200,000 clones, around 80% of them singletons. V and J are TRBV7-2 and TRBJ1-1; 7 bases line up with TRBD1. The sample comprised PBMCs. This TCR came from a woman in her 50s in good health and CMV-seronegative. CDR3 loop: CASSLEGGGNTEAFF. Here the CDR3 DNA reads TGTGCCAGCAGCTTAGAAGGGGGCGGTAACACTGAAGCTTTCTTT.